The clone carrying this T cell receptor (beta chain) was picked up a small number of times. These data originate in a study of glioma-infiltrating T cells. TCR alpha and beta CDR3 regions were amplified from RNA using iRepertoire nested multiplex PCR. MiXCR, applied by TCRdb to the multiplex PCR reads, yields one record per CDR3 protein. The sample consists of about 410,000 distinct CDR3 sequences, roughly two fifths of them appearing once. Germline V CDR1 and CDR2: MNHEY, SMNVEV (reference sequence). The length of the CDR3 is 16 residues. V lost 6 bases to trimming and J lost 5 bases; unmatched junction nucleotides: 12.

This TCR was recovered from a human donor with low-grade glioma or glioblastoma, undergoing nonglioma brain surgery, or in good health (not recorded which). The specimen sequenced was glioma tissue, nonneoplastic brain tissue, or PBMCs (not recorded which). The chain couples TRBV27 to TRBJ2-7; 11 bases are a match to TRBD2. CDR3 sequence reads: CASRVAGGPFANEQYF. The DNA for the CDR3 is TGTGCCAGCAGGGTAGCGGGAGGGCCATTCGCCAACGAGCAGTACTTC.